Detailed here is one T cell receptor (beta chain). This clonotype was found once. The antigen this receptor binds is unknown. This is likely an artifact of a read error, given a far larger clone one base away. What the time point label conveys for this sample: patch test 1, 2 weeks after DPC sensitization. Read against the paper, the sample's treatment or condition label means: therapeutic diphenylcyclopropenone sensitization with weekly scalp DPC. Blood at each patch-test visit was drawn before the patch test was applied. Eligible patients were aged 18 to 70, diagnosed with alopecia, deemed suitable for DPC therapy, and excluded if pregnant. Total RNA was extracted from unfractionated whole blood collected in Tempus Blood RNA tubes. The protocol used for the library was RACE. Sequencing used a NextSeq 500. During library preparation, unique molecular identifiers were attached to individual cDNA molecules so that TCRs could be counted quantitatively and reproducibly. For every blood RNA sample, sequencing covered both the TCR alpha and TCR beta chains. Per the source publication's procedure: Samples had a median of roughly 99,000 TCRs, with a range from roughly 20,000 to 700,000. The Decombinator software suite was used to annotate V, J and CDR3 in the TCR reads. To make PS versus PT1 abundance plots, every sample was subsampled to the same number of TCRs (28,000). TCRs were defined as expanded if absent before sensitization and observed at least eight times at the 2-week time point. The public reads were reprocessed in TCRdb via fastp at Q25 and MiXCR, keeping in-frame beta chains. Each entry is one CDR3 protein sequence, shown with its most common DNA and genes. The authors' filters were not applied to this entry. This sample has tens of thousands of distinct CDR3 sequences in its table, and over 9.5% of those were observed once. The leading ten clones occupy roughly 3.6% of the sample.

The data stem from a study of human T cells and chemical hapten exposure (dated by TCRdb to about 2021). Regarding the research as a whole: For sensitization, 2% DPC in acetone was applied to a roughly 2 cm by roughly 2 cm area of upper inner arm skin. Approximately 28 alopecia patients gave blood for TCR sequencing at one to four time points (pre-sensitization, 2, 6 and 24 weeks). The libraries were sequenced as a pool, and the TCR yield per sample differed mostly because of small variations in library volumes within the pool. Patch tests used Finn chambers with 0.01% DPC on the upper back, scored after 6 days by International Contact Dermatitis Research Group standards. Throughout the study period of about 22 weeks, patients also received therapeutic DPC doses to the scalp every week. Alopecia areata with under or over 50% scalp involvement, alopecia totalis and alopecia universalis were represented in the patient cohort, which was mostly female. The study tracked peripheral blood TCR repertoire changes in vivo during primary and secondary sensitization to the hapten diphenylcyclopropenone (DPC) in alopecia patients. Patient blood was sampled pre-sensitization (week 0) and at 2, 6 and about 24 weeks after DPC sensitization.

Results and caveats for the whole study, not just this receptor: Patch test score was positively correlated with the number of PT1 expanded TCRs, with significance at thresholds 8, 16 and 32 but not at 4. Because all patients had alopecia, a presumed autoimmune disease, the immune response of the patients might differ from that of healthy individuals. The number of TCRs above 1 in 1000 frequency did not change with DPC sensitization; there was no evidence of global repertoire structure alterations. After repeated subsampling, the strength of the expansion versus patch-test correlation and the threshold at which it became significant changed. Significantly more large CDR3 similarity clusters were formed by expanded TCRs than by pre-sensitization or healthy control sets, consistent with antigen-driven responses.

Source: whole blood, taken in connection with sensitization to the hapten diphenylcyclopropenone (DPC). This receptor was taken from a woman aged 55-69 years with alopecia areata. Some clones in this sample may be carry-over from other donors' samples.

The nucleotide sequence is TGTGCCGGCAGTCCCACAGGGGCTGAAGCTTTCTTT. Its protein product is CAGSPTGAEAFF. Rearrangement joined TRBV12-3 or TRBV12-4 to TRBJ1-1; 7 central nucleotides agree with TRBD1. The CDR3 runs 12 amino acids, cysteine and phenylalanine included. Only the CDR3 part of the read is kept: 36 bases, read in frame from the first base.